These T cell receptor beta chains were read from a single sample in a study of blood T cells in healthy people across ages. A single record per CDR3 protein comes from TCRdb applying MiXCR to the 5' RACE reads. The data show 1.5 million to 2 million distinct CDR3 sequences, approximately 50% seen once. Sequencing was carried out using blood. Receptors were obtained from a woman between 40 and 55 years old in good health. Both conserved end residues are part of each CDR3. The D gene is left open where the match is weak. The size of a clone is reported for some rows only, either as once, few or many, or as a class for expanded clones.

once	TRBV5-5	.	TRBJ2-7	CASSLRNPTYEQYF	TGTGCCAGCAGCTTGCGTAACCCCACCTACGAGCAGTACTTC
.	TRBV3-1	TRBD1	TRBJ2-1	CASSQVSGTGGQEQFF	TGTGCCAGCAGCCAAGTCTCCGGGACAGGGGGTCAGGAGCAGTTCTTC
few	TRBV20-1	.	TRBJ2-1	CSASRLNEQFF	TGCAGTGCTAGCCGCCTGAATGAGCAGTTCTTC
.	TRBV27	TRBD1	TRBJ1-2	CASSFKGGAGYTF	TGTGCCAGCAGTTTCAAAGGGGGCGCTGGCTACACCTTC
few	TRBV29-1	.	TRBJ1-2	CSVEVEWGYGYTF	TGCAGCGTTGAAGTAGAGTGGGGGTATGGCTACACCTTC
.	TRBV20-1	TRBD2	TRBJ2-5	CSAPGIAGSLQETQYF	TGCAGTGCGCCCGGCATAGCGGGGAGCCTACAAGAGACCCAGTACTTC
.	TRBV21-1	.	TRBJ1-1	CASSKSGTPNPENTEAFF	TGTGCCAGCAGCAAGAGTGGGACACCGAATCCTGAGAACACTGAAGCTTTCTTT
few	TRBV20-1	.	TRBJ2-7	CSAPGAQYNEQYF	TGCAGTGCTCCCGGGGCGCAATACAATGAGCAGTACTTC
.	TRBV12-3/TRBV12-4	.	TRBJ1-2	CASSDGVWGDHGYTF	TGTGCCAGCAGTGACGGGGTTTGGGGTGACCATGGCTACACCTTC
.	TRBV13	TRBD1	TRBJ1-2	CASSHTGDRVEDGYTF	TGTGCCAGCAGCCATACAGGTGACAGGGTGGAGGACGGCTACACCTTC
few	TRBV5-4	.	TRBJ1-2	CASSLAGGGPYGYTF	TGTGCCAGCAGCTTGGCGGGCGGGGGGCCGTATGGCTACACCTTC
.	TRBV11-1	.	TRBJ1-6	CASSFEDSPLHF	TGTGCCAGCAGCTTTGAGGATTCACCCCTCCACTTT
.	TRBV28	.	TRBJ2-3	CASQVGGKGTDTQYF	TGTGCCAGCCAAGTAGGGGGGAAGGGCACAGATACGCAGTATTTT
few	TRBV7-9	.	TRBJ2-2	CASSDGTGELFF	TGTGCCAGCTCCGATGGAACCGGGGAGCTGTTTTTT
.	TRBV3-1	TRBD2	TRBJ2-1	CASSESGGGEFF	TGTGCCAGCAGCGAAAGCGGGGGAGGGGAGTTCTTC
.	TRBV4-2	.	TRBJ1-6	CASGSGRRNSPLHF	TGTGCCAGCGGTTCGGGCAGGAGGAATTCACCCCTCCACTTT
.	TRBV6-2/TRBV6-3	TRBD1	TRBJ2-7	CASSYRTGRFDEQYF	TGTGCCAGCAGTTACCGGACAGGGAGGTTCGACGAGCAGTACTTC
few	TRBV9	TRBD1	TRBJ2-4	CASSGGQVGNIQYF	TGTGCCAGCAGCGGCGGACAGGTGGGAAACATTCAGTACTTC
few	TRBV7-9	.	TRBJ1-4	CASSQTGALNEKLFF	TGTGCCAGCAGCCAGACGGGGGCGCTTAATGAAAAACTGTTTTTT
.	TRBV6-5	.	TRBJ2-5	CASSREALQETQYF	TGTGCCAGCAGCCGAGAAGCGCTACAAGAGACCCAGTACTTC
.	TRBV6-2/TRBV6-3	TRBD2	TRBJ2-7	CASSDTGTTYEQYF	TGTGCCAGCAGTGACACTGGGACTACCTACGAGCAGTACTTC
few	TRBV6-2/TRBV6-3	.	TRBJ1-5	CASSYPEGSNQPQHF	TGTGCCAGCAGTTACCCCGAGGGTAGCAATCAGCCCCAGCATTTT
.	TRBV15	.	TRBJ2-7	CATSREVVQGYEQYF	TGTGCCACCAGCAGAGAAGTCGTTCAGGGATACGAGCAGTACTTC
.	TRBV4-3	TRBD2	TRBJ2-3	CASSPRTSGGHSTDTQYF	TGCGCCAGCAGCCCACGGACTAGCGGGGGTCATAGCACAGATACGCAGTATTTT
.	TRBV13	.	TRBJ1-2	CASSSTKTGIYGYTF	TGTGCCAGCAGCTCTACTAAAACCGGGATCTATGGCTACACCTTC
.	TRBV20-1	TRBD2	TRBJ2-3	CSASGSGGAGDTQYF	TGCAGTGCTAGTGGGAGCGGGGGGGCCGGAGATACGCAGTATTTT
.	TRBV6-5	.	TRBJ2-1	CASSYVDTGEDNEQFF	TGTGCCAGCAGTTACGTGGATACAGGGGAGGACAATGAGCAGTTCTTC
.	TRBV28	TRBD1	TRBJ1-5	CASKRQGAYRPQHF	TGTGCCAGCAAAAGGCAGGGGGCTTATCGGCCCCAGCATTTT
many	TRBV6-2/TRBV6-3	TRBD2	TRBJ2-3	CASSYSAGDTDTQYF	TGTGCCAGCAGTTATTCAGCGGGGGATACAGATACGCAGTATTTT
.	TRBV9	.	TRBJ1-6	CASSVEGSPLHF	TGTGCCAGCAGCGTAGAGGGGTCACCCCTCCACTTT
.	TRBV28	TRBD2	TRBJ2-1	CASSHLAGVIPNEQFF	TGTGCCAGCAGCCATTTAGCGGGGGTAATCCCCAATGAGCAGTTCTTC
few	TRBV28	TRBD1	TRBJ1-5	CASSPGQGAGGRNQPQHF	TGTGCCAGCAGTCCTGGACAGGGGGCGGGTGGGCGCAATCAGCCCCAGCATTTT
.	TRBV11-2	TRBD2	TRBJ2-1	CASSLGFAGTSGGATYNEQFF	TGTGCCAGCAGCCTGGGCTTCGCCGGGACTAGCGGGGGGGCAACCTACAATGAGCAGTTCTTC
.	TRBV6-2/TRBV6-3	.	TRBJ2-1	CASSYGRYQGEQFF	TGTGCCAGCAGTTACGGACGGTATCAGGGTGAGCAGTTCTTC
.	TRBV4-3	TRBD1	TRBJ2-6	CASSQALTGRSSGANVLTF	TGCGCCAGCAGCCAAGCCCTGACAGGGAGATCCTCTGGGGCCAACGTCCTGACTTTC
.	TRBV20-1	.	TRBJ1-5	CSALGPGGSNQPQHF	TGCAGTGCCCTTGGTCCCGGGGGAAGCAATCAGCCCCAGCATTTT
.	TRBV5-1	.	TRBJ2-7	CASSLNSGQGLYEQYF	TGCGCCAGCAGCTTGAATAGTGGGCAGGGCCTCTACGAGCAGTACTTC
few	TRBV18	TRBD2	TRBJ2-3	CASRLAGHSTDTQYF	TGTGCCAGCCGGCTAGCGGGTCATAGCACAGATACGCAGTATTTT
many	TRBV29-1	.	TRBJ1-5	CSVGVRVNQPQHF	TGCAGCGTTGGCGTAAGGGTAAATCAGCCCCAGCATTTT
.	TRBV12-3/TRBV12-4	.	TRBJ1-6	CASRVGHRNSPLHF	TGTGCCAGCCGGGTGGGACACAGAAATTCACCCCTCCACTTT